The T cell receptor (beta chain) described here comes from a study of cytomegalovirus exposure and HLA in healthy donors. The primer mix had 60 Vbeta and 13 Jbeta primers. The method was immunoSEQ multiplex PCR; TCRdb's version includes in-frame clones alone and lacks a portion of them. The table lists some 120,000 clones, with 1.5% to 2% in the top ten. V was pared by 7 bases and J by 0 bases, with 7 bases between. The CDR3 spans 12 residues. Germline assignment: CDR1 SEHNR and CDR2 FQNEAQ (reference sequence). The chain employs TRBV7-9 and TRBJ2-7; no clear D. Sequenced: PBMCs. This TCR was recovered from a woman aged 60 to 75 in good health and CMV-seronegative. The CDR3 sequence: CASTTVSYEQYF. CDR3 bases: TGTGCCAGCACCACGGTCTCCTACGAGCAGTACTTC.